This T cell receptor beta chain was recovered during a study of blood T cell repertoires in COVID-19. Assay: immunoSEQ multiplex PCR; the TCRdb copy retains only in-frame clones and omits some. The sample lists about 120,000 clones, approximately 91% occurring once. The junction had 12 bases not matched to a gene; V was cut back by 2 bases and J by 4 bases. CDR1 MNHEY and CDR2 SMNVEV come from the germline V gene (reference sequence). There are 18 residues in the CDR3. This chain links TRBV27 with TRBJ2-2, with 8 bases lining up with TRBD1. The sequenced material came from peripheral blood. This TCR was recovered from an elderly woman with acute or convalescent COVID-19. The CDR3 DNA follows: TGTGCCAGCAGTTTAAGGGCCGACAGGGGACCCGTCACCGGGGAGCTGTTTTTT. Residues: CASSLRADRGPVTGELFF.